These 25 T cell receptor beta chains came from one sample sequenced in a study of cytomegalovirus exposure and HLA in healthy donors (dated by TCRdb to the late 2010s). The method was the immunoSEQ multiplex PCR assay. The multiplex PCR relied on a mix of 60 forward primers for TCR Vbeta segments and 13 reverse primers for TCR Jbeta segments. TCRdb provides this immuneACCESS table in a form limited to in-frame rearrangements. Some clones are lacking; in checked studies, under half of them reflect an unresolved V gene, and why the rest are absent is not known. The sample table contains around 210,000 clones; only one count was recorded for around four fifths of them. About 0.47% of the sample is in the top ten clones. The sample consisted of PBMCs. The receptors shown here come from a boy younger than 18 in good health and CMV-seronegative.

The J gene is TRBJ2-3, the V gene TRBV4-1, with 8 bases identical to TRBD2. The germline V gene encodes CDR1 MGHRA and CDR2 YSYEKL. Trimming took 11 bases from V and 1 from J; bases not matched to a gene: 8. The CDR3 runs 14 residues. CDR3 residues: CAAAGRGGTDTQYF. The CDR3 bases are TGCGCCGCGGCCGGGCGGGGGGGCACAGATACGCAGTATTTT.

This chain joins TRBV5-1 and TRBJ2-1, with 8 bases identical to TRBD2. V gave up 0 bases and J gave up 4 bases; unmatched junction bases: 6. The germline V gene encodes CDR1 SGHRS and CDR2 YFSETQ. The CDR3 is 16 residues long. The DNA of the CDR3 is TGCGCCAGCAGCTTGGTCCCTAGCGGGTTATACAATGAGCAGTTCTTC. This translates into CASSLVPSGLYNEQFF.

In this sample, this clone turned up a few times. The rearrangement uses TRBV27 and TRBJ2-2, with 11 bases that match TRBD2. V dropped 5 bases and J dropped 5; count of bases not matched to a gene: 7. CDR1 and CDR2 from the germline V gene are MNHEY and SMNVEV (reference sequence). This CDR3 spans 16 amino acids. The CDR3 bases are TGTGCCAGCAGTCTCCTAGCGGGAGGTTTAACCGGGGAGCTGTTTTTT. The encoded protein is CASSLLAGGLTGELFF.

This clone was counted a single time. This chain links TRBV13 with TRBJ1-1, with D perhaps matching TRBD1 (6 bases). The CDR3 covers 14 residues. Germline CDR1 reads PRHDT; CDR2 reads FYEKMQ (reference sequence). With 3 bases removed from V and 1 base from J, the gap between germline ends came to 9 bases. CDR3 sequence reads: CASSFGRGNTEAFF. The DNA of the CDR3 is TGTGCCAGCAGCTTTGGCAGGGGGAACACTGAAGCTTTCTTT.

The J gene is TRBJ1-1, the V gene TRBV7-6; D uncertain. The CDR3 sequence is 12 residues long. The germline V gene encodes CDR1 SGHVS and CDR2 FNYEAQ. V shed 6 bases and J shed 6 bases, with 11 bases lying between them. The CDR3 protein is CASSLSGAEAFF. The DNA of the CDR3 is TGTGCCAGCAGTCTCAGCGGAGCTGAAGCTTTCTTT.

Comments on this clone: At one end the junction does not follow the germline gene, possibly because of a read error. The genes are TRBV2 and TRBJ2-7, with a possible D match to TRBD1 (6 bases). Germline CDR1 reads SNHLY; CDR2 reads FYNNEI. The CDR3 has 13 residues. This chain's CDR3 is CASSEMGLAGAVF. The CDR3, as DNA: TGTGCCAGCAGTGAGATGGGCTTGGCAGGGGCCGTCTTC.

This chain connects TRBV27 to TRBJ1-1; tentatively, D is TRBD1 (6 bases). Germline V lookup: CDR1 MNHEY, CDR2 SMNVEV (reference sequence). Between the trimmed V and J ends, which lost 4 bases and 0 bases, there was a span of 15 bases. The CDR3 spans 16 residues. Here the CDR3 DNA reads TGTGCCAGCAGTTGGGATTCGCAGGGGATGAACACTGAAGCTTTCTTT. Protein: CASSWDSQGMNTEAFF.

V usage is TRBV5-1 and J usage is TRBJ2-7; no definite D call. The germline V gene encodes CDR1 SGHRS and CDR2 YFSETQ. Between the trimmed V and J ends, which lost 0 bases and 5 bases, there was a span of 18 bases. This CDR3 spans 16 amino acids. The CDR3 DNA reads TGCGCCAGCAGCTTGGAAGTCGGCGACATGGTCAACGAGCAGTACTTC. Its translation is CASSLEVGDMVNEQYF.

This rearrangement joins TRBV10-3 to TRBJ1-2; unclear D gene. V was pared by 0 bases and J by 8 bases, with 22 bases between. The germline CDR1 and CDR2 sequences are ENHRY and SYGVKD. The CDR3 length is 17 residues. Here the CDR3 DNA reads TGTGCCATCAGTGAGTCGCTGTCCCGGATTAGGCCGGGGGGCTACACCTTC. Translated, it gives CAISESLSRIRPGGYTF.

The chain joins TRBV6-5 to TRBJ2-7, with TRBD2 matching 7 bases. The CDR3 sequence is 15 residues long. Trimming at V came to 0 bases and at J to 0 bases, leaving 2 bases not matched to a gene. CDR1 and CDR2 from the germline V gene are MNHEY and SVGAGI. For the CDR3, the DNA is TGTGCCAGCAGTTACTCGGGCGGGAGCTCCTACGAGCAGTACTTC. Translated, it gives CASSYSGGSSYEQYF.

About this clone itself: Other DNA sequences within the sample encode an identical CDR3. CDR3 region: CASSDWSSYNEQFF. CDR3 bases: TGTGCCAGCAGTGATTGGAGCTCCTACAATGAGCAGTTCTTC. The V gene is TRBV6-1, the J gene TRBJ2-1; no firm D call. The CDR3 loop spans 14 amino acids. Germline-derived CDR1 and CDR2 are MNHNS and SASEGT. With 3 bases removed from V and 0 bases from J, the gap between germline ends came to 6 bases.

V usage is TRBV19 and J usage is TRBJ1-5, with D possibly being TRBD1 (5 bases). This CDR3 contains 15 residues. V lost 2 bases and J 4 bases, leaving 12 bases between the germline ends. Germline V CDR1 and CDR2: LNHDA, SQIVND (reference sequence). CDR3 in amino acids: CASSILGGTNQPQHF. The CDR3 DNA reads as TGTGCCAGTAGTATATTAGGAGGGACTAATCAGCCCCAGCATTTT. The variable domain in full, with the rest retrieved from reference TRBV19 and TRBJ1-5, is DGGITQSPKYLFRKEGQNVTLSCEQNLNHDAMYWYRQDPGQGLRLIYYSQIVNDFQKGDIAEGYSVSREKKESFPLTVTSAQKNPTAFYLCASSILGGTNQPQHFGDGTRLSIL.

This sequence joins TRBV4-1 and TRBJ2-3; D is undetermined. This CDR3 spans 14 amino acids. V lost 0 bases, J lost 6 bases, and 10 bases lay in between. Germline CDR1 is MGHRA and CDR2 is YSYEKL. Here the CDR3 reads CASSQESPVDTQYF. The CDR3 nucleotides are TGCGCCAGCAGCCAAGAGTCCCCGGTGGATACGCAGTATTTT.

The rearrangement links TRBV6-1 to TRBJ1-6; D unresolved. CDR1 is MNHNS and CDR2 is SASEGT in the germline V gene. The CDR3 is 16 amino acids. Trimming took off 3 bases at V and 5 bases at J, with 14 bases between the two ends. CDR3 in amino acids: CASSDAWGAHNSPLHF. The CDR3 DNA sequence: TGTGCCAGCAGTGACGCTTGGGGAGCCCATAATTCACCCCTCCACTTT.

The rearrangement links TRBV19 to TRBJ2-6; the D gene is possibly TRBD1 (6 bases). Germline CDR1 and CDR2: LNHDA and SQIVND (reference sequence). The CDR3 extends over 15 amino acids. V was clipped by 3 bases and J by 0 bases, with 6 bases between them. The DNA for the CDR3 is TGTGCCAGTAGTATGGACAGCTCTGGGGCCAACGTCCTGACTTTC. Translated, it gives CASSMDSSGANVLTF.

Of note for this clone: Since no conserved phenylalanine or tryptophan closes the CDR3, a read error is the likely cause. V is TRBV11-2 and J is TRBJ1-6; TRBD1 agrees at 12 bases. CDR3 length equals 16 residues. Germline V gene sequence: CDR1 SGHAT, CDR2 FQNNGV. V was pared by 1 base and J by 7 bases, with 2 bases of the junction left unmatched. The CDR3 loop is CASSLVGQGANSPLHL. The CDR3 DNA reads TGTGCCAGCAGCTTAGTGGGACAGGGGGCGAATTCACCCCTCCACCTT.

This sequence joins TRBV25-1 and TRBJ1-1, with TRBD1 as a possible D gene (5 bases). V lost 10 bases to trimming and J lost 7 bases, with 13 bases between them. Germline assignment: CDR1 MGHDK and CDR2 SYGVNS. CDR3 length equals 11 residues. For the CDR3, the DNA is TGTGCCACCCAGTGGGGCGGTGAAGCTTTCTTT. This gives the protein CATQWGGEAFF.

The V gene is TRBV7-9, the J gene TRBJ1-3; D ambiguous. CDR3 length equals 15 residues. The germline V gene encodes CDR1 SEHNR and CDR2 FQNEAQ (reference sequence). Trimming took off 5 bases at V and 4 bases at J, with 15 bases between the two ends. CDR3 residues: CASSPGLGVGNTIYF. As DNA, the CDR3 is TGTGCCAGCAGCCCCGGGCTCGGGGTCGGAAACACCATATATTTT.

This clone was counted only a few times. The chain joins TRBV5-1 to TRBJ1-2; D possibly corresponds to TRBD1 (5 bases). Per germline, CDR1 SGHRS and CDR2 YFSETQ. The V gene lost 0 bases and the J gene lost 6 bases, with 12 bases spanning the gap. CDR3 length: 14 amino acids. CDR3 in amino acids: CASSLVGAADGYTF. DNA of the CDR3: TGCGCCAGCAGCTTGGTAGGGGCAGCCGATGGCTACACCTTC.

The chain has TRBV11-3 and TRBJ2-7; possible D gene TRBD2, 6 bases. Germline V gene data show CDR1 as SGHNT and CDR2 as YENEEA. The CDR3 totals 15 residues. The V and J ends lost 3 bases and 0 bases respectively, with 12 bases between them. The CDR3 DNA follows: TGTGCCAGCAGCTTGGGTCACGGGAGCTCCTACGAGCAGTACTTC. It specifies CASSLGHGSSYEQYF. Based on the CDR3 plus reference TRBV11-3 and TRBJ2-7, the full variable domain is EAGVVQSPRYKIIEKKQPVAFWCNPISGHNTLYWYLQNLGQGPELLIRYENEEAVDDSQLPKDRFSAERLKGVDSTLKIQPAELGDSAVYLCASSLGHGSSYEQYFGPGTRLTVT.

V usage is TRBV30 and J usage is TRBJ2-1; TRBD2 matches at 7 bases. CDR1 and CDR2 (germline): GTSNPN, SVGIG (reference sequence). This CDR3 is built from 14 residues. Germline trimming cut 0 bases from V and 7 bases from J; bases unmatched to any gene: 6. This CDR3 reads CAWSVLWGGNEQFF. For the CDR3, the DNA is TGTGCCTGGAGTGTATTGTGGGGGGGGAATGAGCAGTTCTTC.

The J gene is TRBJ1-2, the V gene TRBV2; maybe TRBD1 (6 bases). Trimming took off 8 bases at V and 7 bases at J, with 14 bases between the two ends. Germline CDR1 SNHLY, CDR2 FYNNEI. The CDR3 sequence is 12 residues long. The CDR3 coding sequence is TGTGCCAGCTGGGGGGGCGGGGTTGGCTACACCTTC. It codes for CASWGGGVGYTF.

V gene TRBV15 combines with J gene TRBJ2-5; D might be TRBD2 (6 bases). Trimming stripped 5 bases from V and 13 bases from J, with 20 bases between. The CDR3 totals 13 residues. CDR1 is LNHNV, CDR2 YYDKDF, per germline (reference sequence). CDR3 DNA sequence: TGTGCCACCAGCCAGATCGCGGGGCCCGTATGGTACTTC. Protein: CATSQIAGPVWYF.

This chain uses TRBV6-5 with TRBJ2-7; possible D gene TRBD2, 6 bases. V was trimmed by 5 bases and J by 5 bases, leaving 16 bases between them. This CDR3 is built from 14 residues. Germline V lookup: CDR1 MNHEY, CDR2 SVGAGI. The CDR3 protein is CASSNDRGSHEQYF. CDR3 nucleotide sequence: TGTGCCAGCAGTAACGATCGGGGGTCCCACGAGCAGTACTTC.

The chain joins TRBV19 to TRBJ2-7, with D hard to call. This CDR3 is built from 15 residues. V was trimmed by 0 bases and J by 1 base, leaving 10 bases between them. CDR1 and CDR2 (germline): LNHDA, SQIVND (reference sequence). This chain's CDR3 is CASSIDGGSSYEQYF. In nucleotides, the CDR3 is TGTGCCAGTAGTATAGATGGCGGAAGTTCCTACGAGCAGTACTTC.